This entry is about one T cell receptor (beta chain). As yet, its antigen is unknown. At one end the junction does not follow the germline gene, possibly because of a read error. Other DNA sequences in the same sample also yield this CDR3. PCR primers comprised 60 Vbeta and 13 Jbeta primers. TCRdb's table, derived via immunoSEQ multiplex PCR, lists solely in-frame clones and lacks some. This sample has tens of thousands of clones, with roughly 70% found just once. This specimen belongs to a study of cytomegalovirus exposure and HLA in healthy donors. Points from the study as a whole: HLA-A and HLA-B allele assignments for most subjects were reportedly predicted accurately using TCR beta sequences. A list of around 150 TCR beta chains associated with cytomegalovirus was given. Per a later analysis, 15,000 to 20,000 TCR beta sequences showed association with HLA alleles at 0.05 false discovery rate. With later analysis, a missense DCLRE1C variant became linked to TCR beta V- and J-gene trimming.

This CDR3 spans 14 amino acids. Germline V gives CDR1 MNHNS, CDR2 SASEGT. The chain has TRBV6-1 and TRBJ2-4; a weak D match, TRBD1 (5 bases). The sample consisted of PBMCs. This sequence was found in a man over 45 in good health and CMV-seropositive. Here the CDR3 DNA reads TGCGCCAGCAGTGAAGCGTGGGGCGCCCACATTCAGTATTTC. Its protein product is CASSEAWGAHIQYF.